The following is a T cell receptor (beta chain) sequence with its context. This sample is drawn from a study of blood T cell repertoires in COVID-19. On the study more broadly: The origin of the acute and convalescent COVID-19 samples was the United States, Italy and Spain. In each case, the material was cDNA or gDNA derived from T cells, B-cell-depleted T cells, or PBMCs.

Clones were read by immunoSEQ multiplex PCR, and TCRdb kept only the in-frame ones, dropping some. The sample consists of more than 85,000 clones, about four fifths of them appearing once. V lost 4 bases, J lost 4 bases, and 8 bases lay in between. CDR1 MNHEY and CDR2 SVGAGI come from the germline V gene. There are 12 residues in the CDR3. The origin of this receptor is a woman in her fifties or sixties with acute or convalescent COVID-19. This sequence joins TRBV6-5 and TRBJ2-7; maybe TRBD1 (5 bases). Sequencing was done on a sample of peripheral blood. The chain's CDR3 is CASSLTGYEQYF. CDR3 coding DNA: TGTGCCAGCAGTTTAACAGGATACGAGCAGTACTTC.